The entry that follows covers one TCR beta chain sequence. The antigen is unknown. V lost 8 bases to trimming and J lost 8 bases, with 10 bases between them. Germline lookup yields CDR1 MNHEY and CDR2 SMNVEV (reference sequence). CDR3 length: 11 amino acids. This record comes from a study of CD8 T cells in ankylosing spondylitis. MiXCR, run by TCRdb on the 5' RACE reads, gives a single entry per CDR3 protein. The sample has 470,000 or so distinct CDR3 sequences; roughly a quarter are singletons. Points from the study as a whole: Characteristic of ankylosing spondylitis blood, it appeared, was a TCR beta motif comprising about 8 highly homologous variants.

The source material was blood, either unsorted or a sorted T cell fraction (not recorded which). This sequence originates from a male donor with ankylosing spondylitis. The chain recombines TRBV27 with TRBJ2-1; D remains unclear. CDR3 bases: TGTGCCAGCCGCCGGAATGATGAGCAGTTCTTC. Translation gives CASRRNDEQFF.